This TCR beta chain was retrieved from a study of blood T cell repertoires in COVID-19. CDR3 length equals 12 residues. Germline V lookup: CDR1 SGHDN, CDR2 FVKESK. Losses at the gene ends were 4 bases for V and 12 bases for J; bases not matched to a gene: 6. Method: immunoSEQ multiplex PCR; TCRdb's copy keeps in-frame clones and lacks some. Here the sample spans a few hundred thousand clones, 80% to 90% being singletons. The sample taken for sequencing was PBMCs or T cells enriched from blood (not recorded which). This sequence originates from a middle-aged woman with acute COVID-19. The genes are TRBV14 and TRBJ2-1, with 7 bases that match TRBD1. This CDR3 is CASSPGTAMQFF. Here the CDR3 DNA reads TGTGCCAGCAGCCCCGGGACAGCCATGCAGTTCTTC. Drawing the rest from reference TRBV14 and TRBJ2-1, the complete variable domain is EAGVTQFPSHSVIEKGQTVTLRCDPISGHDNLYWYRRVMGKEIKFLLHFVKESKQDESGMPNNRFLAERTGGTYSTLKVQPAELEDSGVYFCASSPGTAMQFFGPGTRLTVL.